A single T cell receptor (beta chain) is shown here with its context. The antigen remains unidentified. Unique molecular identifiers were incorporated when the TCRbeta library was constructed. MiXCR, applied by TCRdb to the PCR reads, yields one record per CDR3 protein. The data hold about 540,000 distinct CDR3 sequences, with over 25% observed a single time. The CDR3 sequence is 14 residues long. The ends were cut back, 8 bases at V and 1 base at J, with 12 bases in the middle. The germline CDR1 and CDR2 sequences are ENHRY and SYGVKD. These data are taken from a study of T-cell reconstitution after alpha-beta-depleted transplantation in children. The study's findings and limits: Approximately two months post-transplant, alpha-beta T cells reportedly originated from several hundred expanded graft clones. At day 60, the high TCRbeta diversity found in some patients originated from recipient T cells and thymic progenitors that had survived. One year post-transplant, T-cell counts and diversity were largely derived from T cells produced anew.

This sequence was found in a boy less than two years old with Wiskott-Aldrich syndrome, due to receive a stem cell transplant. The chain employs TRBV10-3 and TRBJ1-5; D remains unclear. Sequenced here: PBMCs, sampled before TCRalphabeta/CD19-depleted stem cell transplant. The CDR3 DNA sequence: TGTGCCATCGGGGAGGATTTCAGCAATCAGCCCCAGCATTTT. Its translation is CAIGEDFSNQPQHF.